This T cell receptor beta chain is from a study of T cells in Graves' hyperthyroidism and ophthalmopathy. It was RNA transcripts that yielded the amplified TCR beta CDR3 regions. A set of HTBI primers served as the primers for a first-round RT-PCR of the TCR CDR3. TCRdb fed the multiplex PCR reads into MiXCR, producing one record per CDR3 protein. The data show approximately 530,000 distinct CDR3 sequences, with 20% seen just once and roughly 50% held by the top ten. V lost 6 bases, J lost 2 bases, and 6 bases lay in between. The CDR3 spans 11 residues. Germline V gives CDR1 DFQATT, CDR2 SNEGSKA (reference sequence). This clonotype was detected many times.

V usage is TRBV20-1 and J usage is TRBJ2-3, with unresolved D. The origin of this receptor is a middle-aged man with Graves' ophthalmopathy. Material: blood. The CDR3 DNA is TGCAGTGCACCGCCCACAGATACGCAGTATTTT. Protein product: CSAPPTDTQYF.